This is a list of T cell receptor beta chains from one sample in a study of CD8 T cells in ankylosing spondylitis. MiXCR, run by TCRdb on the 5' RACE reads, gives a single entry per CDR3 protein. Of roughly 150,000 distinct CDR3 sequences listed, about a third are singletons. The sequenced sample consisted of synovial fluid, either unsorted or a sorted T cell fraction (not recorded which). The origin of the receptors is a male donor with ankylosing spondylitis. The CDR3 runs from the conserved cysteine through the conserved F or W. The D gene is left open where the match is weak. Expanded clones are given a class, and other clones once, few, many or no size at all.

V,J,D,size,DNA,CDR3
TRBV2,TRBJ2-2,.,few,TGTGCCAGCATTCTCAGGGCGGGCGGGGAGCTGTTTTTT,CASILRAGGELFF
TRBV6-4,TRBJ1-1,.,few,TGTGCCAGCAGTGATAGAAATGGAGGGGTAGCTTTCTTT,CASSDRNGGVAFF
TRBV7-8,TRBJ2-7,.,.,TGTGCCAGCAGCCGCGGGGTCGAGCAGTACTTC,CASSRGVEQYF
TRBV20-1,TRBJ2-1,TRBD2,many,TGCAGTGCACCCCTCCCCCCCTCAGCGGGAGGCGCAAATGAGCAGTTCTTC,CSAPLPPSAGGANEQFF
TRBV20-1,TRBJ1-1,.,.,TGCAGTGCTAGAGATGACACTGAAGCTTTCTTT,CSARDDTEAFF
TRBV10-3,TRBJ2-2,.,.,TGTGCCACCAAGTTTGGTGAGGACACCGGGGAGCTGTTTTTT,CATKFGEDTGELFF
TRBV19,TRBJ1-5,.,.,TGTGCCAGCCAAGGGGGATATAGCAATCAGCCCCAGCATTTT,CASQGGYSNQPQHF
TRBV6-2/TRBV6-3,TRBJ1-1,.,.,TGTGCCAGCAGGCCTGACGTGGGTAGCACTGAAGCTTTCTTT,CASRPDVGSTEAFF
TRBV28,TRBJ2-7,.,.,TGTGCCAGCACCCTCGCGCGAAGGGATGGTATCTACGAGCAGTACTTC,CASTLARRDGIYEQYF
TRBV12-3/TRBV12-4,TRBJ2-2,.,many,TGTGCCAGCAGTTGGAGGACAGACACCGGGGAGCTGTTTTTT,CASSWRTDTGELFF
TRBV2,TRBJ1-2,.,many,TGTGCCAGCAGGGTCAGGGAGCGGCCCTACACCTTC,CASRVRERPYTF
TRBV7-9,TRBJ1-6,.,few,TGTGCCAGCAGCACAGGGAATTCACCCCTCCACTTT,CASSTGNSPLHF
TRBV9,TRBJ2-1,TRBD2,few,TGTGCCAGCAGCAACCTCCTAGCGGGAGATGTGGGTGAGCAGTTCTTC,CASSNLLAGDVGEQFF
TRBV3-1,TRBJ2-1,TRBD2,.,TGTGCCAGCAGCCAAGACCCGATGGGGGGGAGGGAGCAGTTCTTC,CASSQDPMGGREQFF
TRBV20-1,TRBJ1-1,.,few,TGCAGTGCAAAGACAGACGAAGCTTTCTTT,CSAKTDEAFF
TRBV7-9,TRBJ2-1,.,.,TGTGCCAGCAGCGCGGCGGGAAAAGGACTGTTCTTC,CASSAAGKGLFF
TRBV18,TRBJ1-5,.,.,TGTGCCAGCTCACCGACAGGCAATCAGCCCCAGCATTTT,CASSPTGNQPQHF
TRBV6-1,TRBJ2-3,TRBD2,once,TGTGCCAGCAGCGGGGGAGGAGCGGGGTCCACAGATACGCAGTATTTT,CASSGGGAGSTDTQYF
TRBV4-1,TRBJ1-1,.,many,TGCGCCAGCAGCCCCGAGGGACGGACGGGGGTCACTGAAGCTTTCTTT,CASSPEGRTGVTEAFF
TRBV27,TRBJ2-1,.,.,TGTGCCAGCCGTTTTCTACAGGGCCATGAGCAGTTCTTC,CASRFLQGHEQFF
TRBV29-1,TRBJ2-3,TRBD2,.,TGCAGCGTACGGGGGGGAGATACGCAGTATTTT,CSVRGGDTQYF
TRBV20-1,TRBJ1-1,.,many,TGCAGTTACCCAGGATCCCCCACAGCCGTTCGTGGGACTGAAGCTTTCTTT,CSYPGSPTAVRGTEAFF
TRBV20-1,TRBJ2-5,TRBD2,.,TGCAGTGCTAGGGGGGGGGTACAAGAGACCCAGTACTTC,CSARGGVQETQYF
TRBV20-1,TRBJ2-3,.,.,TGCAGTGCTAGTAGGGGCCAGGGCACAGATACGCAGTATTTT,CSASRGQGTDTQYF
TRBV7-8,TRBJ2-7,.,few,TGTGCCAGCAGCCCCCGGGGGACCTATTACGAGCAGTACTTC,CASSPRGTYYEQYF
TRBV6-2/TRBV6-3,TRBJ1-3,.,few,TGTGCCAGCACCCGGGACGGAGGAAACACCATATATTTT,CASTRDGGNTIYF
TRBV19,TRBJ1-3,.,.,TGTGCCAGTAGTATAGGTGCGGTCGGAAACACCATATATTTT,CASSIGAVGNTIYF
TRBV6-1,TRBJ2-3,.,few,TGTGCCAGCAGTGGCAGGGGACCAGATACGCAGTATTTT,CASSGRGPDTQYF
TRBV5-1,TRBJ2-7,TRBD2,few,TGCGCCAGCAGCTTAGTAGCGGGTTCCTACGAGCAGTACTTC,CASSLVAGSYEQYF
TRBV12-3/TRBV12-4,TRBJ1-4,.,.,TGTGCCAGCAGTTTAAGGGGAAATGAAAAACTGTTTTTT,CASSLRGNEKLFF
TRBV11-2,TRBJ2-2,.,.,TGTGCCAGCAGTGGGGGTTTGAATGGGGAGCTGTTTTTT,CASSGGLNGELFF
TRBV5-1,TRBJ1-1,TRBD1,.,TGCGCCAGCAGCTTGGAAGACAGGGGTATCCCTGAAGCTTTCTTT,CASSLEDRGIPEAFF
TRBV6-5,TRBJ1-2,TRBD1,.,TGTGCCAGCAGTTACGCAGGGGGCGCCGAGGGCTACACCTTC,CASSYAGGAEGYTF
TRBV7-9,TRBJ2-1,TRBD2,few,TGTGCCAGCAGCTCCCTTTCAGCGGGAGGACTTAACAATGAGCAGTTCTTC,CASSSLSAGGLNNEQFF
TRBV20-1,TRBJ1-5,.,.,TGCAGTGCTATGGGAACTAGCAATCAGCCCCAGCATTTT,CSAMGTSNQPQHF
TRBV6-5,TRBJ1-2,TRBD1,.,TGTGCCAGCAGTTATCTTGGGCAGGGGGCACGATACTATGGCTACACCTTC,CASSYLGQGARYYGYTF
TRBV2,TRBJ1-1,.,few,TGTGCCAGGGCCCGGGGTGGGACTGAAGCTTTCTTT,CARARGGTEAFF